A single sample is the source of the 17 T cell receptor beta chains below, sequenced in a study of cytomegalovirus exposure and HLA in healthy donors. Clones were sequenced by immunoSEQ multiplex PCR, and TCRdb holds only the in-frame ones, with some missing. This table holds 300,000 or so clones, roughly 86% found once. Sequenced sample: PBMCs. The source is a man aged 25-45 years in good health and CMV-seronegative.

The rearrangement uses TRBV5-4 and TRBJ2-7; 15 bases map to TRBD2. Germline lookup yields CDR1 SGHNT and CDR2 YYREEE (reference sequence). The length of the CDR3 is 17 residues. J lost 4 bases, V lost 4 bases, and 9 bases had no gene match. The CDR3 here is CASSNGLAGGNGYEQYF. CDR3 nucleotides: TGTGCCAGCAGCAACGGACTAGCGGGGGGGAATGGTTACGAGCAGTACTTC.

This clone was observed a single time. The rearrangement uses TRBV5-1 and TRBJ2-1, with 9 bases matching TRBD2. The CDR3 totals 17 residues. The V and J ends lost 5 bases and 0 bases, in that order; junction bases with no gene match: 9. Germline V CDR1 and CDR2: SGHRS, YFSETQ. The CDR3 bases are TGCGCCAGCAGACATAACGCGGGGGGGAGCTCCTACAATGAGCAGTTCTTC. As protein: CASRHNAGGSSYNEQFF.

The genes are TRBV2 and TRBJ1-1; D remains unclear. V lost 8 bases and J 3 bases, leaving 19 bases between the germline ends. The germline CDR1 and CDR2 sequences are SNHLY and FYNNEI. The CDR3 spans 15 residues. In DNA, the CDR3 is TGTGCCAGCCAGAGGGAGGCGGGAGTGGACACTGAAGCTTTCTTT. This gives the protein CASQREAGVDTEAFF. The entire variable domain, with the rest obtained from reference TRBV2 and TRBJ1-1, is as follows: EPEVTQTPSHQVTQMGQEVILRCVPISNHLYFYWYRQILGQKVEFLVSFYNNEISEKSEIFDDQFSVERPDGSNFTLKIRSTKLEDSAMYFCASQREAGVDTEAFFGQGTRLTVV.

The chain employs TRBV4-1 and TRBJ2-2; D ambiguous. The germline CDR1 and CDR2 sequences are MGHRA and YSYEKL. Trimming cost V 4 bases and J 5 bases, with 17 bases left between them. There are 16 residues in the CDR3. The CDR3 spells CASSPTQRLPTGELFF. The CDR3 DNA follows: TGCGCCAGCAGCCCCACCCAGAGGCTACCTACCGGGGAGCTGTTTTTT.

The CDR3 spells CASRQGQGGTDTQYF. CDR3 DNA sequence: TGTGCCAGCAGACAAGGACAGGGGGGGACAGATACGCAGTATTTT. The chain joins TRBV7-2 to TRBJ2-3; 10 nucleotides agree with TRBD1. The V gene end was trimmed by 6 bases and the J gene end by 3 bases; junction bases not matched to a gene: 6. This CDR3 has 15 amino acids. Looked up from germline, CDR1 is SGHTA and CDR2 is FQGNSA.

The chain combines TRBV5-1 with TRBJ2-1, with 8 nucleotides matching TRBD2. Per germline, CDR1 SGHRS and CDR2 YFSETQ. V shed 5 bases and J 8 bases; nucleotides not matched to a gene: 3. The CDR3 is 12 amino acids. The CDR3 DNA is TGCGCCAGCAGGGCGACTAGCGATGAGCAGTTCTTC. It specifies CASRATSDEQFF.

The chain uses TRBV19 and TRBJ2-3; unclear D gene. Looked up from germline, CDR1 is LNHDA and CDR2 is SQIVND (reference sequence). This CDR3 comprises 15 residues. The V end was cut by 7 bases, the J end by 2 bases, with 16 bases between. CDR3 region: CASTPAAGTTDTQYF. Written as DNA, the CDR3 is TGTGCCAGTACCCCCGCTGCAGGCACCACAGATACGCAGTATTTT.

The chain is built from TRBV18 and TRBJ1-2; tentative D call: TRBD1 (6 bases). CDR1 and CDR2 (germline): KGHSH, LQKENI. The V end lost 0 bases, the J end lost 4 bases, and 9 bases lay between the germline ends. The length of the CDR3 is 14 residues. The CDR3 spells CASSPPGHSYGYTF. CDR3 in DNA: TGTGCCAGCTCACCACCGGGACACAGCTATGGCTACACCTTC.

The J gene is TRBJ1-5, the V gene TRBV4-1, with D tentatively TRBD1 (5 bases). Germline lookup yields CDR1 MGHRA and CDR2 YSYEKL. Trimming took 0 bases from V and 4 from J, leaving 16 bases between them. This CDR3 has 17 residues. The CDR3 loop is CASSQDEQVKKNQPQHF. The CDR3 bases are TGCGCCAGCAGCCAAGATGAACAGGTTAAGAAAAATCAGCCCCAGCATTTT.

This chain joins TRBV25-1 and TRBJ2-6, with D possibly TRBD1 on 5 matching bases. V lost 6 bases and J 3 bases, leaving 9 bases between the germline ends. The CDR3 has 14 residues. Germline-derived CDR1 and CDR2 are MGHDK and SYGVNS. The CDR3: CASRNTGGANVLTF. The CDR3 DNA reads as TGTGCCAGCAGAAACACAGGTGGGGCCAACGTCCTGACTTTC.

Written as DNA, the CDR3 is TGTGCCAGCAGCTTAGACGGGACTGTGAGCACTGAAGCTTTCTTT. Its translation is CASSLDGTVSTEAFF. The rearrangement uses TRBV7-2 and TRBJ1-1; tentatively, D is TRBD1 (5 bases). Trimming removed 1 base at V and 4 bases at J, with 13 bases between. This CDR3 contains 15 residues. Germline values: CDR1 SGHTA, CDR2 FQGNSA.

The DNA for the CDR3 is TGTGCCAGCAGTGTGAGGGGGGGCTCCTACGAGCAGTACTTC. Its translation: CASSVRGGSYEQYF. The chain recombines TRBV6-1 with TRBJ2-7; maybe TRBD2 (7 bases). The CDR3 has 14 residues. V lost 4 bases and J lost 0, with 10 bases in between. Germline V gene sequence: CDR1 MNHNS, CDR2 SASEGT.

This clone has just a few counts. The rearrangement links TRBV6-6 to TRBJ1-1; D is unclear. Germline V lookup: CDR1 MNHNY, CDR2 SVGAGI (reference sequence). V was pared by 2 bases and J by 8 bases, with 18 bases between. The CDR3 extends over 15 amino acids. As DNA, the CDR3 is TGTGCCAGCAGTTACAACGCGAAGGCGAGGCCCGAAGCTTTCTTT. Encoded protein: CASSYNAKARPEAFF.

V and J are TRBV7-9 and TRBJ2-7; D unresolved. V was shortened by 5 bases and J by 0 bases, with 5 bases between the two germline ends. Germline V lookup: CDR1 SEHNR, CDR2 FQNEAQ (reference sequence). This CDR3 has 12 residues. The CDR3 DNA is TGTGCCAGCAGCGGCCTCTCCTACGAGCAGTACTTC. Residues: CASSGLSYEQYF.

V and J are TRBV30 and TRBJ2-1, with 7 bases that match TRBD2. The CDR3 loop spans 14 amino acids. Germline CDR1 GTSNPN, CDR2 SVGIG (reference sequence). Losses at the gene ends were 0 bases for V and 7 bases for J; bases not matched to a gene: 6. DNA for the CDR3: TGTGCCTGGAGTGTGGGAGCGGGGATAAATGAGCAGTTCTTC. Protein sequence: CAWSVGAGINEQFF. Supplemented by reference TRBV30 and TRBJ2-1, the full variable domain reads SQTIHQWPATLVQPVGSPLSLECTVEGTSNPNLYWYRQAAGRGLQLLFYSVGIGQISSEVPQNLSASRPQDRQFILSSKKLLLSDSGFYLCAWSVGAGINEQFFGPGTRLTVL.

The V call is TRBV5-1, the J call TRBJ2-3; 7 bases agree with TRBD1. The J segment lost 2 bases and the V segment lost 0 bases, leaving 3 bases of the junction unmatched. Germline lookup yields CDR1 SGHRS and CDR2 YFSETQ. This CDR3 contains 15 residues. The CDR3 spells CASSLGDRDTDTQYF. CDR3 in DNA: TGCGCCAGCAGCTTGGGGGACAGAGACACAGATACGCAGTATTTT.

The chain links TRBV4-1 to TRBJ2-3, with D possibly being TRBD1 (5 bases). The CDR3 has 16 amino acids. Germline V gene data show CDR1 as MGHRA and CDR2 as YSYEKL. Between the trimmed V and J ends, which lost 2 bases and 8 bases, there was a span of 20 bases. CDR3 DNA: TGCGCCAGCAGCCAAAAGCCAGGGATTTTAAAAGTTACGCAGTATTTT. Translating it yields CASSQKPGILKVTQYF.